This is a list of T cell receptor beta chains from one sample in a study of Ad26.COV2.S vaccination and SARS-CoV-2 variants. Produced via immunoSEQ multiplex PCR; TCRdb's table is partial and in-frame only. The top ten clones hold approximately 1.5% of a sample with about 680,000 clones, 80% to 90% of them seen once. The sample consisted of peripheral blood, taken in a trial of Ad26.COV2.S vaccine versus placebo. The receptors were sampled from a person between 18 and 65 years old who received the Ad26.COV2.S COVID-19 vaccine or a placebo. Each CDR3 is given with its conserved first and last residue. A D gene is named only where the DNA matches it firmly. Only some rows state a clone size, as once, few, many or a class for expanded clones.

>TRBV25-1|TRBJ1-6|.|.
CASTQYNSPLHF
TGTGCCAGCACGCAGTATAATTCACCCCTCCACTTT
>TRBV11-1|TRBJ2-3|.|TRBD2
CASSFTGGPDTQYF
TGTGCCAGCAGCTTTACGGGAGGCCCAGATACGCAGTATTTT
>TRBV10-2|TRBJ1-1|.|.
CASRLTTGFNTEAFF
TGCGCCAGCAGACTAACTACAGGGTTTAACACTGAAGCTTTCTTT
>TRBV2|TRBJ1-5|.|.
CASSADIIEDYSNQPQHF
TGTGCCAGCAGTGCGGACATAATTGAAGATTATAGCAATCAGCCCCAGCATTTT
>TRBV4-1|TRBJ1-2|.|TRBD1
CASSQAGTAADGYTF
TGCGCCAGCAGCCAAGCCGGGACAGCAGCCGATGGCTACACCTTC
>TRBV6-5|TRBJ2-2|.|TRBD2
CASRSAGRDTGELFF
TGTGCCAGCAGGTCGGCAGGGAGGGACACCGGGGAGCTGTTTTTT
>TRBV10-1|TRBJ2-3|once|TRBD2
CASSESTQGLSTDTQYF
TGCGCCAGCAGTGAGTCGACGCAGGGACTATCCACTGATACGCAGTATTTT
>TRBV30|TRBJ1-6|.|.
CAWSLDTNSPLHF
TGTGCCTGGAGTCTAGATACTAATTCACCCCTCCACTTT
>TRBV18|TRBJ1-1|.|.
CASSQGLPDLGVEAFF
TGTGCCAGCTCTCAAGGACTTCCCGATCTAGGGGTTGAAGCTTTCTTT
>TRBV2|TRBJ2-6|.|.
CASGAGTGANVLTF
TGTGCCAGTGGGGCTGGGACGGGGGCCAACGTCCTGACTTTC
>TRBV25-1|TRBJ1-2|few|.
CASSSGPGYTF
TGTGCCAGCAGCTCGGGGCCCGGCTACACCTTC
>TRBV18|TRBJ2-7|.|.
CASSQEFQGEQYF
TGTGCCAGCTCCCAGGAGTTCCAAGGCGAGCAGTACTTC
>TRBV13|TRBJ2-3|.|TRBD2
CASSPGRAGGVDTQYF
TGTGCCAGCAGCCCCGGCCGAGCGGGAGGAGTGGATACGCAGTATTTT
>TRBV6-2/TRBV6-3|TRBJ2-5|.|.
CASSLSGIQETQYF
TGTGCCAGCAGCCTGTCCGGGATACAAGAGACCCAGTACTTC
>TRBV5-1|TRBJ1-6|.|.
CASSPGLSYSPLHF
TGCGCCAGCAGTCCGGGGCTGTCATATTCACCCCTCCACTTT
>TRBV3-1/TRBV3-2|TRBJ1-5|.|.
CASSQASSNQPQHF
TGTGCCAGCAGCCAAGCTTCCAGCAATCAGCCCCAGCATTTT
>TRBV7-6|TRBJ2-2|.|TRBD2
CASSLGSGRGSGELFF
TGTGCCAGCAGCTTAGGTAGCGGGAGAGGGTCCGGGGAGCTGTTTTTT
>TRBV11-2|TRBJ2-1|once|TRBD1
CASSVRGGQGAMDEQFF
TGTGCCAGCAGCGTTAGAGGGGGCCAGGGGGCAATGGATGAGCAGTTCTTC
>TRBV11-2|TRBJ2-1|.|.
CASSLDRPGSYNEQFF
TGTGCCAGCAGCTTAGATCGGCCGGGCTCCTACAATGAGCAGTTCTTC
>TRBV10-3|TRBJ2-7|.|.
CAIRPGTGAYEQYF
TGTGCCATCAGACCCGGGACTGGGGCCTACGAGCAGTACTTC
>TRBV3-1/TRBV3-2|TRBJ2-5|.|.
CASSQDGAASETQYF
TGTGCCAGCAGCCAAGACGGGGCAGCGAGTGAGACCCAGTACTTC
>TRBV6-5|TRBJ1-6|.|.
CASSYTGMTPLHF
TGTGCCAGCAGTTACACAGGGATGACACCCCTCCACTTT
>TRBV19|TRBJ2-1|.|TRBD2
CASSILSGSAFGSGLYNEQFF
TGTGCCAGTAGTATACTCTCGGGGAGCGCCTTTGGTAGCGGGTTATACAATGAGCAGTTCTTC
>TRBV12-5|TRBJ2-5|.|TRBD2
CASGLVTSGIPKIGAQYF
TGTGCTAGTGGTTTGGTCACTAGCGGGATTCCCAAGATTGGGGCCCAGTACTTC
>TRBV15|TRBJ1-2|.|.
CATSRDYQVQSNYGYTF
TGTGCCACCAGCAGAGATTACCAGGTACAATCTAACTATGGCTACACCTTC
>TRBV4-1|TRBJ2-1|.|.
CASSQEGGTYNEQFF
TGCGCCAGCAGCCAAGAGGGGGGAACATACAATGAGCAGTTCTTC
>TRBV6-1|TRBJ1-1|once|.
CASSDPATNTEAFF
TGTGCCAGCAGTGACCCAGCCACGAACACTGAAGCTTTCTTT
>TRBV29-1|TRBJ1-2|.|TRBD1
CSVTGQGSGYTF
TGCAGCGTTACTGGACAGGGATCTGGCTACACCTTC
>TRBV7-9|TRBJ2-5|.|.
CASILTGVETQYF
TGTGCCAGCATCCTGACGGGGGTGGAGACCCAGTACTTC
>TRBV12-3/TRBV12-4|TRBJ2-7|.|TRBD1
CASSSDRVGEQYF
TGTGCCAGCAGCTCGGACAGGGTGGGCGAGCAGTACTTC
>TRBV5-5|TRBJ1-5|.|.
CASSLSPNKYSNQPQHF
TGTGCCAGCAGCTTGAGCCCGAACAAGTATAGCAATCAGCCCCAGCATTTT
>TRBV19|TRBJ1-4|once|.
CASSIGQQNEKLFF
TGTGCCAGTAGTATAGGACAGCAGAATGAAAAACTGTTTTTT
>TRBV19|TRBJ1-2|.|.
CATSVGGLYGYTF
TGTGCCACCTCGGTGGGGGGGCTCTATGGCTACACCTTC
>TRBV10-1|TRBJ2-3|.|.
CASSESGVDTQYF
TGCGCCAGCAGTGAGTCGGGCGTGGATACGCAGTATTTT
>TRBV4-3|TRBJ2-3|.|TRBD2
CASSQSAGGVDTQYF
TGCGCCAGCAGCCAAAGCGCTGGGGGGGTAGATACGCAGTATTTT